The 18 T cell receptor beta chains reported below all come from one sample, sequenced in a study of technical replicates of blood from several donors. Here immunoSEQ multiplex PCR was the method, and the copy in TCRdb shows in-frame clones only, minus some. The data show some 83,000 clones, with 85% to 95% seen just once and 0.35% to 0.45% held by the top ten. What was sequenced was T cells isolated from PBMCs. The receptor source for this set is a human donor in good health.

The chain recombines TRBV7-9 with TRBJ2-7; the match to TRBD2 covers 9 bases. Losses at the gene ends were 6 bases for V and 0 bases for J; bases not matched to a gene: 9. This CDR3 comprises 16 residues. Germline CDR1 reads SEHNR; CDR2 reads FQNEAQ (reference sequence). CDR3 in amino acids: CASSLLAGYSSYEQYF. CDR3 nucleotide sequence: TGTGCCAGCAGTTTACTAGCGGGCTATAGCTCCTACGAGCAGTACTTC.

This clone came up a few times. V usage is TRBV25-1 and J usage is TRBJ2-3; tentatively, D is TRBD2 (5 bases). V lost 5 bases and J lost 8, with 17 bases in between. The CDR3 length is 14 residues. Germline CDR1 is MGHDK and CDR2 is SYGVNS. The CDR3 nucleotides read TGTGCCAGCAGTCCTCCGAGAGGGATGGGTACGCAGTATTTT. This codes for CASSPPRGMGTQYF. The full variable domain, with the rest looked up from reference TRBV25-1 and TRBJ2-3, is EADIYQTPRYLVIGTGKKITLECSQTMGHDKMYWYQQDPGMELHLIHYSYGVNSTEKGDLSSESTVSRIRTEHFPLTLESARPSHTSQYLCASSPPRGMGTQYFGPGTRLTVL.

The chain recombines TRBV10-3 with TRBJ1-2; tentatively, D is TRBD1 (5 bases). Trimming left V 10 bases short and J 6 bases short, with 12 bases between. The CDR3 spans 11 residues. Germline CDR1 ENHRY, CDR2 SYGVKD. The CDR3 region is CASDSTNGYTF. The DNA for the CDR3 is TGTGCCAGCGACAGTACAAATGGCTACACCTTC.

This sequence joins TRBV10-2 and TRBJ1-1; 8 nucleotides agree with TRBD1. CDR1 is WSHSY and CDR2 is SAAADI in the germline V gene. With V trimmed by 10 bases and J by 1 base, 5 bases remained unmatched. The CDR3 covers 13 residues. CDR3: CATLDRENTEAFF. The DNA of the CDR3 is TGCGCCACTTTGGACAGGGAGAACACTGAAGCTTTCTTT.

V is TRBV30 and J is TRBJ1-5; TRBD1 matches 8 bases. Germline CDR1 reads GTSNPN; CDR2 reads SVGIG (reference sequence). The ends lost 2 bases at V and 2 bases at J; junction bases unmatched: 8. The CDR3 has 16 residues. The CDR3 coding sequence is TGTGCCTGGAGTCTTTACAGGGGGGTGGGCAATCAGCCCCAGCATTTT. Amino acids: CAWSLYRGVGNQPQHF.

The gene calls are TRBV10-3 and TRBJ1-5; D might be TRBD1 (5 bases). The CDR3 consists of 15 residues. From germline, CDR1 is ENHRY and CDR2 SYGVKD. The V end lost 3 bases, the J end lost 7 bases, and 16 bases lay between the germline ends. CDR3 nucleotides: TGTGCCATCAGTGACCTCCTACAGGCAGGACAGCCCCAGCATTTT. Its protein is CAISDLLQAGQPQHF.

The count of this clone is one. This chain uses TRBV4-3 with TRBJ2-7; 8 bases align to TRBD1. The germline CDR1 and CDR2 sequences are LGHNA and YSLEER. The length of the CDR3 is 15 residues. J was trimmed by 7 bases and V by 2 bases; bases with no gene match: 10. The CDR3 sequence: CASSQRQGSRREQYF. Here the CDR3 DNA reads TGCGCCAGCAGCCAAAGACAGGGGTCACGGCGTGAGCAGTACTTC.

This clone was seen once. The rearrangement joins TRBV28 to TRBJ2-7; 7 bases match TRBD2. The germline CDR1 and CDR2 sequences are MDHEN and SYDVKM. Germline trimming cut 2 bases from V and 3 bases from J; bases unmatched to any gene: 7. The CDR3 is made up of 15 amino acids. The CDR3, as DNA: TGTGCCAGCAGTTTACCCGGACTAGAGATCTACGAGCAGTACTTC. It codes for CASSLPGLEIYEQYF.

The chain recombines TRBV11-1 with TRBJ2-7; tentatively, D is TRBD1 (6 bases). V was clipped by 3 bases and J by 4 bases, with 19 bases between them. This CDR3 has 16 residues. The germline gives CDR1 SGHAT, CDR2 FQDESV (reference sequence). This CDR3 is CASSFSTGQVTYEQYF. The DNA for the CDR3 is TGTGCCAGCAGCTTCTCAACGGGACAAGTAACGTACGAGCAGTACTTC.

The genes are TRBV2 and TRBJ2-2; a possible D gene is TRBD2 (5 bases). Germline-derived CDR1 and CDR2 are SNHLY and FYNNEI. V lost 7 bases to trimming and J lost 3 bases, with 15 bases between them. This CDR3 region has 15 residues. CDR3 coding DNA: TGTGCCAGCACGGCAGCGGTTTATGACACCGGGGAGCTGTTTTTT. Its translation: CASTAAVYDTGELFF.

The genes are TRBV7-9 and TRBJ1-1; unclear D gene. Germline values: CDR1 SEHNR, CDR2 FQNEAQ (reference sequence). The CDR3 loop spans 15 amino acids. The V and J ends lost 5 bases and 2 bases respectively, with 15 bases between them. CDR3 DNA: TGTGCCAGCAGCAGCACCCAGCGAATTAACACTGAAGCTTTCTTT. Protein sequence: CASSSTQRINTEAFF.

This rearrangement joins TRBV19 to TRBJ2-3, with no clear D. V was trimmed by 6 bases and J by 8 bases, leaving 18 bases between them. Germline-derived CDR1 and CDR2 are LNHDA and SQIVND (reference sequence). The CDR3 length is 14 residues. CDR3 nucleotides: TGTGCCAGTAGCTCCCCTCACCGGTCTCTTACGCAGTATTTT. This gives the protein CASSSPHRSLTQYF.

CDR3 sequence: CASNSRGIGYEQYF. The CDR3 DNA reads as TGTGCCAGCAATAGTAGGGGGATCGGGTACGAGCAGTACTTC. The rearrangement links TRBV5-8 to TRBJ2-7; possible D gene TRBD1, 6 bases. The CDR3 has 14 amino acids. The V end lost 6 bases, the J end lost 4 bases, and 17 bases lay between the germline ends. Germline CDR1 reads SGHTS; CDR2 reads YDEGEE.

This rearrangement joins TRBV13 to TRBJ2-2; D is uncertain. This CDR3 has 14 residues. V was cut by 1 base and J by 1 base, with 4 bases left in between. Germline lookup yields CDR1 PRHDT and CDR2 FYEKMQ (reference sequence). This CDR3 reads CASSLAMNTGELFF. CDR3 nucleotide sequence: TGTGCCAGCAGCTTAGCCATGAACACCGGGGAGCTGTTTTTT.

This chain connects TRBV2 to TRBJ2-7; possibly TRBD2 for D (5 bases). CDR1 is SNHLY and CDR2 is FYNNEI in the germline V gene. The germline V and J ends were trimmed by 3 bases and 3 bases, with 12 bases remaining between them. The CDR3 contains 14 residues. This chain's CDR3 is CASSEGFGVYEQYF. CDR3 DNA sequence: TGTGCCAGCAGTGAGGGATTCGGGGTCTACGAGCAGTACTTC.

The chain has TRBV4-2 and TRBJ1-1; D remains unclear. V was cut by 4 bases and J by 5 bases, with 14 bases left in between. Germline lookup yields CDR1 LGHNA and CDR2 YNFKEQ. The CDR3 is 14 residues long. CDR3 protein: CASSLTIERTEAFF. CDR3 coding DNA: TGTGCCAGCAGCCTCACGATCGAACGGACTGAAGCTTTCTTT.

The rearrangement uses TRBV6-5 and TRBJ1-1; possible D gene TRBD1, 5 bases. The CDR3 is 15 amino acids. Per the germline V gene, CDR1 is MNHEY and CDR2 is SVGAGI. The germline V and J ends were trimmed by 6 bases and 2 bases, with 16 bases remaining between them. In DNA, the CDR3 is TGTGCCAGCAGCGTCAGGGTTTTGGAAAACACTGAAGCTTTCTTT. Its protein product is CASSVRVLENTEAFF.

This CDR3 reads CASSFGTSGAYEQYF. The DNA of the CDR3 is TGTGCCAGCAGTTTTGGGACTAGCGGAGCCTACGAGCAGTACTTC. This chain links TRBV27 with TRBJ2-7; TRBD2 aligns across 11 bases. The CDR3 is 15 amino acids. Germline CDR1 is MNHEY and CDR2 is SMNVEV (reference sequence). The V and J ends lost 3 bases and 2 bases, in that order; junction bases with no gene match: 3.